One and the same sample provided the 13 T cell receptor beta chains below, sequenced in a study of T cell responses to AZD1222 COVID-19 vaccine (dated by TCRdb to the early 2020s). The sample's time point, from its label and the paper: baseline before first vaccination. The library was produced with the immunoSEQ multiplex PCR assay. TCRdb took this table from immuneACCESS and kept in-frame rearrangements with V and J called. Such tables lack part of the clones; where checked against another copy, unresolved V genes explain under half of the gap, and the rest is unexplained. For this sample the table gives around 130,000 clones, of which about 86% were detected only once. Jointly, the top ten make up approximately 12% of the sample. The sample here was peripheral blood, taken on day 0 of AZD1222 vaccination. These receptors originate from an adult in good health.

This chain joins TRBV4-1 and TRBJ2-1, with 7 bases fitting TRBD1. The CDR3 runs to 13 residues. CDR1 is MGHRA, CDR2 YSYEKL, per germline. J gave up 12 bases and V 3 bases, and 8 bases lay outside the gene matches. In DNA, the CDR3 is TGCGCCAGCAGCCAGCCACAGGGGCTTATGCAGTTCTTC. This gives the protein CASSQPQGLMQFF.

CDR3 sequence: CASSDHTSGRSNEQFF. CDR3 DNA: TGTGCCAGCAGTGACCACACTAGCGGGAGGTCCAATGAGCAGTTCTTC. The V call is TRBV6-1, the J call TRBJ2-1; 12 nucleotides match TRBD2. The CDR3 consists of 16 residues. Germline CDR1 MNHNS, CDR2 SASEGT. V lost 3 bases and J lost 6; bases outside the gene matches: 6.

This clone was recorded a few times. The chain uses TRBV7-2 and TRBJ1-1; a possible D gene is TRBD1 (5 bases). Germline assignment: CDR1 SGHTA and CDR2 FQGNSA. This CDR3 is built from 14 residues. The ends were cut back, 4 bases at V and 4 bases at J, with 13 bases in the middle. The CDR3 DNA reads TGTGCCAGCAGCTCCAATGGGGGTGGCACTGAAGCTTTCTTT. Translation gives CASSSNGGGTEAFF.

The chain has TRBV5-1 and TRBJ2-3; D gene unclear. The CDR3 has 14 amino acids. Germline V gene data show CDR1 as SGHRS and CDR2 as YFSETQ. Trimming left V 4 bases short and J 3 bases short, with 12 bases between. The CDR3 loop is CASSHKDPTDTQYF. CDR3 in DNA: TGCGCCAGCAGCCACAAGGACCCAACAGATACGCAGTATTTT.

The CDR3 DNA reads as TGTGCCAGCAGTGAACAGGGCTCTAGCACAGATACGCAGTATTTT. Translated: CASSEQGSSTDTQYF. The J gene is TRBJ2-3, the V gene TRBV6-1; maybe TRBD1 (5 bases). The CDR3 runs to 15 residues. The germline CDR1 and CDR2 sequences are MNHNS and SASEGT. The ends were cut back, 2 bases at V and 0 bases at J, with 9 bases in the middle.

This clone occurred a few times. The chain recombines TRBV5-5 with TRBJ2-5; D gene uncertain. Trimming left V 5 bases short and J 1 base short, with 9 bases between. The germline V gene encodes CDR1 SGHKS and CDR2 YYEKEE (reference sequence). The CDR3 consists of 13 residues. The CDR3 loop reads CASRRRIQETQYF. CDR3 sequence (DNA): TGTGCCAGCAGACGGCGGATCCAAGAGACCCAGTACTTC.

This sequence joins TRBV18 and TRBJ2-2; 12 positions match TRBD1. This CDR3 has 17 residues. Unmatched junction bases numbered 8, after V lost 3 bases and J lost 6 bases. Looked up from germline, CDR1 is KGHSH and CDR2 is LQKENI. CDR3: CASSPGTGGEGAGELFF. The CDR3 region has the DNA TGTGCCAGCTCACCCGGGACAGGGGGCGAAGGAGCCGGGGAGCTGTTTTTT.

The chain joins TRBV5-4 to TRBJ2-3, with 10 nucleotides matching TRBD2. V trimming: 4 bases; J trimming: 6 bases; junction bases outside the gene matches: 11. CDR1 is SGHNT, CDR2 YYREEE, per germline (reference sequence). This CDR3 comprises 16 residues. CDR3 protein: CASSGQLAGGTDTQYF. CDR3 nucleotides: TGTGCCAGCAGCGGTCAATTAGCGGGGGGAACGGATACGCAGTATTTT.

As DNA, the CDR3 is TGTGCCAGCTTGAACGACCCGAACACTGAAGCTTTCTTT. It encodes CASLNDPNTEAFF. V usage is TRBV18 and J usage is TRBJ1-1; D not resolved. The V gene lost 7 bases and the J gene lost 1 base, with 10 bases spanning the gap. Germline V gene lookup returns CDR1 KGHSH and CDR2 LQKENI. The CDR3 covers 13 residues. Variable domain in full (rest from reference TRBV18 and TRBJ1-1): NAGVMQNPRHLVRRRGQEARLRCSPMKGHSHVYWYRQLPEEGLKFMVYLQKENIIDESGMPKERFSAEFPKEGPSILRIQQVVRGDSAAYFCASLNDPNTEAFFGQGTRLTVV.

V gene TRBV5-1 combines with J gene TRBJ1-2; possibly TRBD1 for D (5 bases). The germline gives CDR1 SGHRS, CDR2 YFSETQ. CDR3 size: 15 residues. Trimming took off 0 bases at V and 4 bases at J, with 13 bases between the two ends. CDR3: CASSLGGDDTYGYTF. The CDR3 DNA reads as TGCGCCAGCAGCTTGGGTGGGGACGATACCTATGGCTACACCTTC. The whole variable domain, remainder taken from reference TRBV5-1 and TRBJ1-2, is KAGVTQTPRYLIKTRGQQVTLSCSPISGHRSVSWYQQTPGQGLQFLFEYFSETQRNKGNFPGRFSGRQFSNSRSEMNVSTLELGDSALYLCASSLGGDDTYGYTFGSGTRLTVV.

The chain has TRBV3-1 (or the pseudogene TRBV3-2) and TRBJ1-3, with D uncertain. This CDR3 contains 16 residues. Trimming shortened V by 4 bases and J by 3 bases, and 16 bases separated the two germline ends. The germline V gene has CDR1 LGHDT and CDR2 YNNKEL (reference sequence). Here the CDR3 reads CASSPPAAVVGNTIYF. The CDR3 coding sequence is TGTGCCAGCAGCCCTCCCGCCGCAGTTGTTGGAAACACCATATATTTT.

This sequence joins TRBV15 and TRBJ2-7; 7 bases fit TRBD1. J lost 3 bases, V lost 4 bases, and 12 bases had no gene match. Germline values: CDR1 LNHNV, CDR2 YYDKDF (reference sequence). The CDR3 is 16 amino acids. CDR3 amino acids: CATSTINRDSIYEQYF. CDR3 in DNA: TGTGCCACCAGCACCATAAATCGGGACAGTATCTACGAGCAGTACTTC. Together with reference TRBV15 and TRBJ2-7, the CDR3 gives the full variable domain: DAMVIQNPRYQVTQFGKPVTLSCSQTLNHNVMYWYQQKSSQAPKLLFHYYDKDFNNEADTPDNFQSRRPNTSFCFLDIRSPGLGDTAMYLCATSTINRDSIYEQYFGPGTRLTVT.

The chain has TRBV18 and TRBJ2-4; 11 positions agree with TRBD2. Germline loops: CDR1 KGHSH, CDR2 LQKENI. Trimming took 1 base from V and 1 from J; bases not matched to a gene: 3. The CDR3 extends over 17 amino acids. The chain's CDR3 is CASSPLAGGPAKNIQYF. DNA for the CDR3: TGTGCCAGCTCACCACTAGCGGGGGGGCCGGCCAAAAACATTCAGTACTTC.